This T cell receptor (beta chain) was recovered during a study of blood T cell repertoires in COVID-19. This table comes from immunoSEQ multiplex PCR, and its TCRdb copy is limited to in-frame clones, with some not included. Of roughly 200,000 clones in the sample, 80% to 90% were seen once. V was shortened by 2 bases and J by 5 bases, with 6 bases between the two germline ends. This CDR3 has 12 amino acids. Germline assignment: CDR1 SGHRS and CDR2 YFSETQ. Input material: peripheral blood. J is TRBJ2-3 and V is TRBV5-1; unclear D gene. The TCR comes from an elderly woman with COVID-19, enrolled during active disease. CDR3 sequence (DNA): TGCGCCAGCAGCTTCCCAGGAGATACGCAGTATTTT. It yields the protein CASSFPGDTQYF. Supplemented by reference TRBV5-1 and TRBJ2-3, the full variable domain reads KAGVTQTPRYLIKTRGQQVTLSCSPISGHRSVSWYQQTPGQGLQFLFEYFSETQRNKGNFPGRFSGRQFSNSRSEMNVSTLELGDSALYLCASSFPGDTQYFGPGTRLTVL.